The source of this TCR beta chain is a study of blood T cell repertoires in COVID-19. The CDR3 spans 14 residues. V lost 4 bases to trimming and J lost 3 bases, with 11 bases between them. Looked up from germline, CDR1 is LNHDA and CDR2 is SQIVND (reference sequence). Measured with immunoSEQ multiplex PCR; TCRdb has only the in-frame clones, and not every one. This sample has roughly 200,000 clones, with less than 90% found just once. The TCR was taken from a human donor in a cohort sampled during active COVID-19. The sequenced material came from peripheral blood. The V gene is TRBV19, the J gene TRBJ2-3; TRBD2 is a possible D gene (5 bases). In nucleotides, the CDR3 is TGTGCCAGTAGTAACTGGGGAGCAACAGATACGCAGTATTTT. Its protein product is CASSNWGATDTQYF.